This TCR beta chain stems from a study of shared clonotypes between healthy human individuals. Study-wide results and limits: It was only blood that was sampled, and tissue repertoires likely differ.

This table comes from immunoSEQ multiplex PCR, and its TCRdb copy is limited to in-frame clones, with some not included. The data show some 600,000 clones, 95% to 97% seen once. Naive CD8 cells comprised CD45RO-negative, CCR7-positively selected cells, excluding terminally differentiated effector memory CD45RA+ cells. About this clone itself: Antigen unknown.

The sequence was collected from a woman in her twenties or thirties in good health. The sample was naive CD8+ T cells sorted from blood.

CDR3 sequence: CASSEGQGTAAYEQYF. The CDR3, as DNA: TGTGCCAGCAGTGAAGGACAGGGGACGGCGGCCTACGAGCAGTACTTC. This chain uses TRBV6-1 with TRBJ2-7; 8 bases are a match to TRBD1. CDR3 length equals 16 residues. V lost 1 base and J lost 2; bases outside the gene matches: 7. The germline V gene has CDR1 MNHNS and CDR2 SASEGT.